This note documents a single T cell receptor beta chain sequence. TEMRA cells were enriched by FACS, while CD8+ and CD4+ T cells were obtained through a negative isolation that was performed magnetically. CDR1 and CDR2 (germline): LNHDA, SQIVND (reference sequence). There are 16 residues in the CDR3. V was clipped by 8 bases and J by 2 bases; unmatched bases: 5. This sample was included in a study of CD8 T cells in Susac syndrome. With random hexamers, roughly 0.45 to 1 ug RNA was reverse transcribed. immunoSEQ multiplex PCR amplified TCR beta CDR3 across 54 Vbeta, 13 Jbeta. One entry per CDR3 protein, called by TCRdb with MiXCR from the immunoSEQ multiplex PCR reads. Here the sample spans around 130,000 distinct CDR3 sequences, around 80% being singletons.

The rearrangement uses TRBV19 and TRBJ2-6; TRBD1 matches 11 bases. The specimen sequenced was CD8+ T cells from PBMCs. The sequence derives from a human donor with multiple sclerosis. CDR3 residues: CASAGQGEAGANVLTF. Here the CDR3 DNA reads TGTGCCAGTGCGGGACAGGGGGAAGCTGGGGCCAACGTCCTGACTTTC.